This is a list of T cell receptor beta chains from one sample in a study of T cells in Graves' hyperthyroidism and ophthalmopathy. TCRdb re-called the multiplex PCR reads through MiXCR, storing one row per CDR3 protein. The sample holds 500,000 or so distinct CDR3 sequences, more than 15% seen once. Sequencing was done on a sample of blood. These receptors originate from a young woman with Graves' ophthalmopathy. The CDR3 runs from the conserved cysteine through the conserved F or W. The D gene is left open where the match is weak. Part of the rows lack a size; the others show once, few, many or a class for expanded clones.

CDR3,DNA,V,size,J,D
CASSLGPTGDEQFF,TGTGCCAGCAGCTTAGGCCCAACAGGGGATGAGCAGTTCTTC,TRBV7-3,few,TRBJ2-1,TRBD1
CASSLSSGSWYNEQFF,TGTGCCAGCAGTTTATCTAGCGGGAGCTGGTACAATGAGCAGTTCTTC,TRBV27,many,TRBJ2-1,TRBD2
CASSSDGANYGYTF,TGCGCCAGCAGCTCAGACGGAGCTAACTATGGCTACACCTTC,TRBV5-1,many,TRBJ1-2,-
CASSLGEFGNTIYF,TGTGCCAGCAGCTTAGGGGAATTTGGAAACACCATATATTTT,TRBV7-6,few,TRBJ1-3,-
CASSIESGRYTGELFF,TGTGCCAGTAGTATAGAGTCGGGGCGCTACACCGGGGAGCTGTTTTTT,TRBV19,once,TRBJ2-2,-
CASSFGCCRSQETQYF,TGTGCCAGCAGCTTCGGCTGTTGCCGTAGCCAAGAGACCCAGTACTTC,TRBV5-5,-,TRBJ2-5,-
CASSQAGTGYEKLFF,TGCGCCAGCAGCCAGGCCGGGACAGGCTATGAAAAACTGTTTTTT,TRBV4-1,few,TRBJ1-4,TRBD1
CASRGIGETQFF,TGTGCCAGCAGGGGAATCGGCGAGACCCAGTTCTTC,TRBV5-5,-,TRBJ2-1,-
CASSLDFRENTGELFF,TGTGCCAGCAGCTTAGATTTCAGGGAAAACACCGGGGAGCTGTTTTTT,TRBV11-2,-,TRBJ2-2,-
CASSPDSRSKYEQYF,TGTGCCAGCTCACCGGACAGCAGAAGTAAATACGAGCAGTACTTC,TRBV18,few,TRBJ2-7,-
CSARLGGGTQYF,TGCAGTGCTAGACTAGGGGGTGGTACGCAGTATTTT,TRBV20-1,-,TRBJ2-3,-
CASSHDSQPQHF,TGTGCCAGCAGTCACGATTCTCAGCCCCAGCATTTT,TRBV28,few,TRBJ1-5,-
CATSGGSFYGYTF,TGTGCCACCAGTGGGGGCAGCTTCTATGGCTACACCTTC,TRBV24-1,many,TRBJ1-2,-
CASSLVPDSGYGYTF,TGCGCCAGCAGCTTGGTCCCGGATTCGGGCTATGGCTACACCTTC,TRBV5-1,-,TRBJ1-2,-
CAIRDLDNRGDNYGYTF,TGTGCCATCAGGGATTTGGATAACAGGGGTGATAACTATGGCTACACCTTC,TRBV10-3,-,TRBJ1-2,TRBD1
CASSPDHDGGYGYTF,TGTGCCAGCAGTCCAGACCACGACGGAGGGTATGGCTACACCTTC,TRBV27,many,TRBJ1-2,-
CASSALAGDVPNEQFF,TGTGCCAGCAGCGCCTTAGCGGGAGACGTCCCCAATGAGCAGTTCTTC,TRBV9,few,TRBJ2-1,TRBD2
CASSSRDRVYEQYF,TGTGCCAGCAGCTCCCGGGACAGGGTATACGAGCAGTACTTC,TRBV11-1,-,TRBJ2-7,TRBD1
CSVEFVGRDSSYEQYF,TGCAGCGTTGAATTTGTTGGTCGGGACAGTTCCTACGAGCAGTACTTC,TRBV29-1,few,TRBJ2-7,TRBD1
CASSQIVVGLAGVSEQFF,TGTGCCAGCAGCCAAATCGTGGTAGGACTAGCGGGGGTCAGTGAGCAGTTCTTC,TRBV4-2,-,TRBJ2-1,TRBD2
CASSSRGAAEAFF,TGTGCCAGCAGCTCTCGAGGGGCGGCTGAAGCTTTCTTT,TRBV12-3/TRBV12-4,many,TRBJ1-1,-
CASIEGTGGTDTQYF,TGCGCCAGCATCGAAGGGACAGGAGGCACAGATACGCAGTATTTT,TRBV5-1,many,TRBJ2-3,TRBD1
CASSSNSGPYYEQYF,TGTGCCAGCAGTTCCAATAGCGGGCCCTACTACGAGCAGTACTTC,TRBV28,-,TRBJ2-7,TRBD2
CASSHLRETQYF,TGTGCCAGCAGCCACTTACGGGAGACCCAGTACTTC,TRBV6-1,-,TRBJ2-5,-
CASSYGTGALGANVLTF,TGTGCCAGCAGTTACGGGACAGGGGCGCTTGGGGCCAACGTCCTGACTTTC,TRBV6-5,many,TRBJ2-6,TRBD1
CASRRDGSYGYTF,TGTGCCAGCAGGAGGGACGGGAGCTATGGCTACACCTTC,TRBV6-4,many,TRBJ1-2,-
CASSPPMLLAGGYYTDTQYF,TGTGCCAGCAGTCCCCCAATGCTGCTAGCGGGAGGGTATTACACAGATACGCAGTATTTT,TRBV12-3/TRBV12-4,-,TRBJ2-3,TRBD2
CAWSRGGTTDTQYF,TGTGCCTGGAGCCGCGGCGGGACAACAGATACGCAGTATTTT,TRBV30,many,TRBJ2-3,-
CSARDETGDNEKLFF,TGCAGTGCTAGAGATGAGACGGGGGATAATGAAAAACTGTTTTTT,TRBV20-1,once,TRBJ1-4,-
CASSPWTSGRADVGEEQFF,TGCGCCAGCAGCCCCTGGACTAGCGGGAGGGCCGACGTAGGAGAGGAGCAGTTCTTC,TRBV5-1,many,TRBJ2-1,TRBD2
CASSLVDRGQDEQYF,TGTGCCAGCAGCTTAGTGGACAGGGGCCAAGACGAGCAGTACTTC,TRBV11-2,many,TRBJ2-7,TRBD1
CASSQDVRGAGGYTF,TGTGCCAGCAGCCAAGATGTAAGGGGCGCGGGTGGCTACACCTTC,TRBV3-1,few,TRBJ1-2,-
CASSVRRDRFYEQYF,TGTGCCAGCAGCGTACGCCGGGACAGGTTCTACGAGCAGTACTTC,TRBV5-5,many,TRBJ2-7,TRBD1
CASLDTGTGRINQPQHF,TGTGCCAGCTTGGATACCGGGACAGGGCGGATCAATCAGCCCCAGCATTTT,TRBV2,many,TRBJ1-5,TRBD1
CAISGAANYGYTF,TGTGCCATCAGTGGAGCAGCTAACTATGGCTACACCTTC,TRBV10-3,many,TRBJ1-2,-
CASSFTGSWGEQYF,TGCGCCAGCAGCTTCACAGGGTCTTGGGGCGAGCAGTACTTC,TRBV5-1,-,TRBJ2-7,-
CASSVGLWQPQHF,TGTGCCAGCAGTGTAGGGCTATGGCAGCCCCAGCATTTT,TRBV27,-,TRBJ1-5,-
CSASWGNTGLRYNEQFF,TGCAGTGCTAGTTGGGGGAATACGGGACTGAGATACAATGAGCAGTTCTTC,TRBV20-1,many,TRBJ2-1,-
CASSKEGSNQPQHF,TGTGCCAGCAGTAAGGAGGGTAGCAATCAGCCCCAGCATTTT,TRBV9,few,TRBJ1-5,-
CASSQSGTSGSGEMEQFF,TGTGCCAGCAGCCAATCCGGGACTAGCGGGAGCGGGGAAATGGAGCAGTTCTTC,TRBV4-2,few,TRBJ2-1,TRBD2
CASSYRTLVGTIYF,TGTGCCAGCAGTTACAGGACTCTAGTAGGGACCATATATTTT,TRBV6-5,few,TRBJ1-3,-
CASSHGQTGELFF,TGCGCCAGCAGCCACGGACAGACCGGGGAGCTGTTTTTT,TRBV5-1,-,TRBJ2-2,-
CASSQTGGLGEPQHF,TGTGCCAGCAGTCAGACAGGGGGCCTGGGGGAGCCCCAGCATTTT,TRBV27,-,TRBJ1-5,TRBD1
CASSLDGGRAHEQFF,TGTGCCAGCAGCTTAGATGGCGGGAGGGCCCATGAGCAGTTCTTC,TRBV11-3,-,TRBJ2-1,TRBD2
CASATLREADTQYF,TGTGCCAGCGCGACTTTGCGGGAAGCAGATACGCAGTATTTT,TRBV13,-,TRBJ2-3,-
CASRTGTLYEQYF,TGTGCCAGCAGAACCGGGACGCTCTACGAGCAGTACTTC,TRBV28,few,TRBJ2-7,-
CASSNGTRLSYNEQFF,TGTGCCAGTAGTAATGGGACTCGACTCTCCTACAATGAGCAGTTCTTC,TRBV19,few,TRBJ2-1,-
CASSSPSSGGVAAFF,TGTGCCAGCAGCTCTCCATCCTCAGGGGGCGTGGCGGCTTTCTTT,TRBV7-2,few,TRBJ1-1,TRBD1
CASSLIGQGPYNEQFF,TGTGCCAGCAGCTTAATTGGGCAGGGACCCTACAATGAGCAGTTCTTC,TRBV7-3,few,TRBJ2-1,-
CAIRQGGDEQYF,TGTGCCATCAGGCAGGGTGGAGACGAGCAGTACTTC,TRBV10-3,few,TRBJ2-7,-
CASTRDRATEAFF,TGTGCCAGCACACGGGACAGGGCCACTGAAGCTTTCTTT,TRBV5-6,many,TRBJ1-1,TRBD1
CASSLIVASGGNYNEQFF,TGTGCCAGCAGTTTAATTGTGGCTAGCGGGGGGAATTACAATGAGCAGTTCTTC,TRBV27,few,TRBJ2-1,TRBD2
CASSFRAGGSLRYEQYF,TGTGCCAGCAGTTTCAGGGCAGGGGGCTCGCTCCGCTACGAGCAGTACTTC,TRBV28,many,TRBJ2-7,TRBD1